Listed here are 12 T cell receptor beta chains from one sample, sequenced in a study of OX40 agonist ivuxolimab in advanced cancers. TCRdb's table, derived via immunoSEQ multiplex PCR, lists solely in-frame clones and lacks some. Of more than 60,000 clones in the sample, about 81% were seen once. This material consisted of CD4+ or CD8+ T cells sorted from blood, taken in a trial of the OX40 agonist ivuxolimab. These receptors were taken from an adult with an advanced solid tumor such as melanoma, head and neck, liver or kidney cancer.

This clone has only a few counts. In DNA, the CDR3 is TGTGCCAGCAGCCAATCTGCGGGAGGGAATCAGCCCCAGCATTTT. Its protein product is CASSQSAGGNQPQHF. The chain combines TRBV16 with TRBJ1-5; no firm D call. The ends were cut back, 0 bases at V and 4 bases at J, with 10 bases in the middle. Germline CDR1 and CDR2: KGHSY and FQNENV. The CDR3 extends over 15 amino acids. Full variable domain (remainder filled in from reference TRBV16 and TRBJ1-5): GEEVAQTPKHLVRGEGQKAKLYCAPIKGHSYVFWYQQVLKNEFKFLISFQNENVFDETGMPKERFSAKCLPNSPCSLEIQATKLEDSAVYFCASSQSAGGNQPQHFGDGTRLSIL.

V is TRBV4-2 and J is TRBJ2-6; TRBD1 matches 8 bases. The V gene's germline CDR1 is LGHNA and CDR2 YNFKEQ. Germline trimming cut 4 bases from V and 2 bases from J; bases unmatched to any gene: 1. The CDR3 spans 15 residues. In DNA, the CDR3 is TGTGCCAGCAGCCCGGACAGGGCTGGGGCCAACGTCCTGACTTTC. This sequence encodes CASSPDRAGANVLTF.

The chain has TRBV28 and TRBJ2-3; 13 bases match TRBD2. The junction had 12 bases not matched to a gene; V was cut back by 1 base and J by 5 bases. The CDR3 length is 19 residues. The germline V gene encodes CDR1 MDHEN and CDR2 SYDVKM. Written as DNA, the CDR3 is TGTGCCAGCAGTTTATATTTACCGGGACTAGCGGGGCGGGAAGATACGCAGTATTTT. It codes for CASSLYLPGLAGREDTQYF.

Of note for this clone: The sample holds other DNA sequences that translate to the same CDR3. This rearrangement joins TRBV5-1 to TRBJ2-5; D is uncertain. CDR3 length: 12 residues. Germline V gives CDR1 SGHRS, CDR2 YFSETQ. Trimming took off 0 bases at V and 5 bases at J, with 5 bases between the two ends. As DNA, the CDR3 is TGCGCCAGCAGCTTGGCCGGGGAGACCCAGTACTTC. It encodes CASSLAGETQYF.

The V gene is TRBV21-1, the J gene TRBJ1-2; whether TRBD1, the table's D call, matches the DNA was not checked. TRBV21-1 is noted as a pseudogene. The CDR3 totals 12 residues. The CDR3, as DNA: TGTGCCAGCACCACGACAGGGGAGGGCTACACCTTC. It translates to CASTTTGEGYTF.

The chain recombines TRBV5-6 with TRBJ2-1, with D tentatively TRBD1 or TRBD2 (5 bases each). This CDR3 is 19 amino acids long. The germline CDR1 and CDR2 sequences are SGHDT and YYEEEE. Trimming cost V 0 bases and J 0 bases, with 19 bases left between them. The CDR3 bases are TGTGCCAGCAGCTTGGGGTGGGTTCAGAAGGGGAGCTCCTACAATGAGCAGTTCTTC. This codes for CASSLGWVQKGSSYNEQFF. The whole variable domain, remainder taken from reference TRBV5-6 and TRBJ2-1, is DAGVTQSPTHLIKTRGQQVTLRCSPKSGHDTVSWYQQALGQGPQFIFQYYEEEERQRGNFPDRFSGHQFPNYSSELNVNALLLGDSALYLCASSLGWVQKGSSYNEQFFGPGTRLTVL.

This chain links TRBV29-1 with TRBJ1-1; no clear D. Per germline, CDR1 SQVTM and CDR2 ANQGSEA. V was cut by 4 bases and J by 0 bases, with 15 bases left in between. The CDR3 runs 15 residues. The CDR3 region is CSVAPQARVNTEAFF. CDR3 sequence (DNA): TGCAGCGTTGCCCCTCAGGCGCGTGTGAACACTGAAGCTTTCTTT.

The chain uses TRBV2 and TRBJ1-5; D is unresolved. Trimming took 5 bases from V and 0 from J, leaving 17 bases between them. From germline, CDR1 is SNHLY and CDR2 FYNNEI. This CDR3 contains 17 residues. CDR3 sequence (DNA): TGTGCCAGCAGTAAACAGAAAGGGATGAATAGCAATCAGCCCCAGCATTTT. It encodes CASSKQKGMNSNQPQHF.

This sequence joins TRBV5-1 and TRBJ1-1; 10 bases align to TRBD1. CDR1 SGHRS and CDR2 YFSETQ come from the germline V gene. Germline trimming cut 4 bases from V and 5 bases from J; bases unmatched to any gene: 5. CDR3 length: 14 amino acids. The CDR3 DNA is TGCGCCAGCAGCACCGGGACAGGGGTTACTGAAGCTTTCTTT. It is translated as CASSTGTGVTEAFF.

This CDR3 reads CASSPGTSSYNEQFF. CDR3 in DNA: TGTGCCAGCAGTCCAGGGACTAGCTCCTACAATGAGCAGTTCTTC. The chain is built from TRBV11-3 and TRBJ2-1, with 8 bases matching TRBD2. The trim removed 6 bases at V and 0 bases at J, leaving 4 bases unmatched. CDR3 length equals 15 residues. Germline V gene lookup returns CDR1 SGHNT and CDR2 YENEEA.

The chain carries TRBV5-1 and TRBJ1-4; possibly TRBD1 for D (6 bases). The CDR3 consists of 14 residues. CDR1 is SGHRS and CDR2 is YFSETQ in the germline V gene. The V end was cut by 1 base, the J end by 8 bases, with 12 bases between. CDR3 amino acids: CASSLMGGEEKLFF. CDR3 bases: TGCGCCAGCAGCTTGATGGGGGGCGAAGAAAAACTGTTTTTT.

The chain carries TRBV7-2 and TRBJ2-3, with D possibly TRBD2 on 7 matching bases. The CDR3 has 18 amino acids. The germline V gene encodes CDR1 SGHTA and CDR2 FQGNSA. Deletions cut 1 base from V and 2 bases from J, with 19 bases between. Written as DNA, the CDR3 is TGTGCCAGCAGCTTAGTACGGGGGGCCTTCCTAACCACAGATACGCAGTATTTT. It encodes CASSLVRGAFLTTDTQYF.